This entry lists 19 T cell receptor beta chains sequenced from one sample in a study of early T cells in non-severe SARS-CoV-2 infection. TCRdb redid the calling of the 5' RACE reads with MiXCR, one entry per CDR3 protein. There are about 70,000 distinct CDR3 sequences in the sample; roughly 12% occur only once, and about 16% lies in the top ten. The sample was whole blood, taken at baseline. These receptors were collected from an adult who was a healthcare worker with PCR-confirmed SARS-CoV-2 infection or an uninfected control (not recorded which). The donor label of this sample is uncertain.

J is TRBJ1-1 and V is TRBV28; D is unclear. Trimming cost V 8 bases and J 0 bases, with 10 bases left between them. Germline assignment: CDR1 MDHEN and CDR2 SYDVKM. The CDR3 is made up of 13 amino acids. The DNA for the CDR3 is TGTGCCAGCGCGGACGGTTTGAACACTGAAGCTTTCTTT. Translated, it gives CASADGLNTEAFF.

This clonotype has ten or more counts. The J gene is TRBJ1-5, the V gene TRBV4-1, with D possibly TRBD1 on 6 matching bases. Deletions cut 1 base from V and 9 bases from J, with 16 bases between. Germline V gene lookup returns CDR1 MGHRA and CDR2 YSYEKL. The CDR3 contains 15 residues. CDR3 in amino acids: CASSQGGGGPRPQHF. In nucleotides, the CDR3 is TGCGCCAGCAGCCAAGGAGGAGGGGGGCCACGGCCCCAGCATTTT.

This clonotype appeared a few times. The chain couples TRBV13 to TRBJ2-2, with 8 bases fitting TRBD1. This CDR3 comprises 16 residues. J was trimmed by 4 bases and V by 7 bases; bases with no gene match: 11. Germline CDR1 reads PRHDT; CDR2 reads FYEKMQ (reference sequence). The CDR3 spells CASTTSGQGATGELFF. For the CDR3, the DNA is TGTGCCAGCACCACCTCGGGGCAGGGGGCCACCGGGGAGCTGTTTTTT.

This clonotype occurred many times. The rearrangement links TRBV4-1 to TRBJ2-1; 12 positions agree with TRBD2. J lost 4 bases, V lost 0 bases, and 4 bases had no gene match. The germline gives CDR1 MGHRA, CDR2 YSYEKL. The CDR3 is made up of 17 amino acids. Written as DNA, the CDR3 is TGCGCCAGCAGCCAAGATCGGCTAGCGGGAGGGTACAATGAGCAGTTCTTC. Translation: CASSQDRLAGGYNEQFF.

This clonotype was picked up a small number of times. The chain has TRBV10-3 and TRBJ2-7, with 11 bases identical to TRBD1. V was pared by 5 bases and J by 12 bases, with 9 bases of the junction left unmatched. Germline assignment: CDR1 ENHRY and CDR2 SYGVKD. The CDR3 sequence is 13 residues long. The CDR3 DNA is TGTGCCATCAGTCAGGGACAGGGGGAGTCCGGGTACTTC. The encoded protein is CAISQGQGESGYF.

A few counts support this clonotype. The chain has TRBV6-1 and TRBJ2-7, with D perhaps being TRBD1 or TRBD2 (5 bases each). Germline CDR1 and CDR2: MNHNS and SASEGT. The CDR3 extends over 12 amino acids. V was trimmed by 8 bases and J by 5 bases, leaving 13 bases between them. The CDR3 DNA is TGTGCCAGCGCAGGGAGTAGCAACGAGCAGTACTTC. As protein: CASAGSSNEQYF.

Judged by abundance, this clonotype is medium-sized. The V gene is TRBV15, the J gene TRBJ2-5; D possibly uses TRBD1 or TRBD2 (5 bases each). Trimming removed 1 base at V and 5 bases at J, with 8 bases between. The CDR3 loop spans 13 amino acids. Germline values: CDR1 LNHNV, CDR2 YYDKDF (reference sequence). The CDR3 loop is CATSRVGDETQYF. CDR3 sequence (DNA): TGTGCCACCAGCAGAGTAGGGGACGAGACCCAGTACTTC.

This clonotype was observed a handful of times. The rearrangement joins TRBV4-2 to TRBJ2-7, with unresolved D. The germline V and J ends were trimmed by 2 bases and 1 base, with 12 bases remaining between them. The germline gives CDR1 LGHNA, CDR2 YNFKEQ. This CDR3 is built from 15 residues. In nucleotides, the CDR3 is TGTGCCAGCAGCCAAAATCTTGACGGATCCTACGAGCAGTACTTC. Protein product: CASSQNLDGSYEQYF.

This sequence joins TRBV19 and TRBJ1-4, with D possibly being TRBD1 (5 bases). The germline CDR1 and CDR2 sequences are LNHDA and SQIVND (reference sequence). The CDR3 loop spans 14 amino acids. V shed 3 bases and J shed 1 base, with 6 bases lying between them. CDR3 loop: CASSIGGTNEKLFF. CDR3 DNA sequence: TGTGCCAGTAGTATCGGGGGAACTAATGAAAAACTGTTTTTT.

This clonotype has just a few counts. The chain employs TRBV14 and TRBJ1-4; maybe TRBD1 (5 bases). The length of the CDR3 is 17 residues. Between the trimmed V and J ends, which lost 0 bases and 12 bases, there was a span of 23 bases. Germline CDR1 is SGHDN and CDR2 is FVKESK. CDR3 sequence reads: CASSQDTPIRVRSQLFF. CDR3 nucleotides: TGTGCCAGCAGCCAAGATACCCCTATCAGGGTTCGTTCTCAACTGTTTTTT.

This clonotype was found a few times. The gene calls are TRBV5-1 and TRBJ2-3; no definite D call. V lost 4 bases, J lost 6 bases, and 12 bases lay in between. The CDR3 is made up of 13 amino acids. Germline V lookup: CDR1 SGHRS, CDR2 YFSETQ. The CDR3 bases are TGCGCCAGCAGCGTGCGGATATTGGATACGCAGTATTTT. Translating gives CASSVRILDTQYF. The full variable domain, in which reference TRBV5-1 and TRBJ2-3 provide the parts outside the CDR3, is KAGVTQTPRYLIKTRGQQVTLSCSPISGHRSVSWYQQTPGQGLQFLFEYFSETQRNKGNFPGRFSGRQFSNSRSEMNVSTLELGDSALYLCASSVRILDTQYFGPGTRLTVL.

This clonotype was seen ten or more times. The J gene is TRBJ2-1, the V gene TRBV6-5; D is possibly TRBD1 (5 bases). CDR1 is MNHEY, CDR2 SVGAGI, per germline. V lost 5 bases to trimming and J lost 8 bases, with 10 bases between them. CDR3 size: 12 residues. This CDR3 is CASSPTGYEQFF. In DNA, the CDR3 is TGTGCCAGCAGTCCCACAGGTTATGAGCAGTTCTTC.

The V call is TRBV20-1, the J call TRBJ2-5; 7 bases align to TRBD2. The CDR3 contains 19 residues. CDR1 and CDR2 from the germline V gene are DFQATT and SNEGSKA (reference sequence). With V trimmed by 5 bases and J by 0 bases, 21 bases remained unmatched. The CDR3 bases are TGCAGTGCTGGCCTTACTAGCGTCGTTGGAACAGCGTACCAAGAGACCCAGTACTTC. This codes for CSAGLTSVVGTAYQETQYF.

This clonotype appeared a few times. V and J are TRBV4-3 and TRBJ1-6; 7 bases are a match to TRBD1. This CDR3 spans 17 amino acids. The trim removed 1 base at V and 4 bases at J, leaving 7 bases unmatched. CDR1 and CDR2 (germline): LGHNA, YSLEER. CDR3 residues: CASSQGGEGQYNSPLHF. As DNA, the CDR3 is TGCGCCAGCAGCCAAGGCGGCGAGGGACAGTATAATTCACCCCTCCACTTT.

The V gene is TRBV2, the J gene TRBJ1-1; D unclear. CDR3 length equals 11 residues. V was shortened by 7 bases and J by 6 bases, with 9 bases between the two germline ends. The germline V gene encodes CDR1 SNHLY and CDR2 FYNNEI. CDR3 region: CASTLRAEAFF. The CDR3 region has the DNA TGTGCCAGCACCCTACGCGCTGAAGCTTTCTTT.

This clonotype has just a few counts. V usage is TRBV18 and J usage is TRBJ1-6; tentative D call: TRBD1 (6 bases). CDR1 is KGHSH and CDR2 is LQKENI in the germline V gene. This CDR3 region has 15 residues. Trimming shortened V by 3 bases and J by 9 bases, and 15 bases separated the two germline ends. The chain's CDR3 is CASSPRQDSSSPLHF. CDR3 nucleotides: TGTGCCAGCTCACCCCGGCAGGACAGCAGTTCACCCCTCCACTTT.

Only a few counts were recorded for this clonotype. The CDR3 loop reads CASSARIVTEAFF. CDR3 nucleotides: TGTGCCAGCAGCGCCCGAATCGTCACTGAAGCTTTCTTT. The V call is TRBV13, the J call TRBJ1-1; no clear D gene. The V end lost 5 bases, the J end lost 4 bases, and 11 bases lay between the germline ends. This CDR3 has 13 residues. Germline CDR1 is PRHDT and CDR2 is FYEKMQ (reference sequence).

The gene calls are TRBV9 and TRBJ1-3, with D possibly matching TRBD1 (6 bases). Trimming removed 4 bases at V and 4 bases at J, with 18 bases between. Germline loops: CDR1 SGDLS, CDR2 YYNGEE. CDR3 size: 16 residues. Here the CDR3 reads CASSSRQATEGNTIYF. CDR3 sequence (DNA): TGTGCCAGCAGCTCCCGACAGGCAACAGAGGGAAACACCATATATTTT.

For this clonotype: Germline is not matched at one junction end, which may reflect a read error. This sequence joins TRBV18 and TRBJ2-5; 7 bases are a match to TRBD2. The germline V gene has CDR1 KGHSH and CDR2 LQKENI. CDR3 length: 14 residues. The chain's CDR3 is CASSPMAGESKAHF. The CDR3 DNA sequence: TGTGCCAGCTCACCCATGGCGGGAGAGTCTAAGGCGCACTTC.